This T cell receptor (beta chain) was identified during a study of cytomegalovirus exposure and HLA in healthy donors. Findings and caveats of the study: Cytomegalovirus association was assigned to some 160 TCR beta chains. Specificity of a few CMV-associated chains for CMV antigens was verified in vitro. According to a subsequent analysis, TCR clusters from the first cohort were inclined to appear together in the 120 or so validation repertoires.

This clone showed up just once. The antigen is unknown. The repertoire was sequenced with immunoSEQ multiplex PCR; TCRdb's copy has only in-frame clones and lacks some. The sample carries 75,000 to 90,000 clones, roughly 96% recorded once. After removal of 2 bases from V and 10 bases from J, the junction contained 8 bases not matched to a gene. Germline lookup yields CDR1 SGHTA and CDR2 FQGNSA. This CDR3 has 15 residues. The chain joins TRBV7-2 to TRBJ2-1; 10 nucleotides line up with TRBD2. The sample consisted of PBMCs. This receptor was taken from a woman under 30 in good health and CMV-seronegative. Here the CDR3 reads CASSLSGGAWDEQFF. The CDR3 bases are TGTGCCAGCAGCTTAAGCGGGGGGGCCTGGGACGAGCAGTTCTTC. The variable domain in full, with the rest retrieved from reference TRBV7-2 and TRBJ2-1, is GAGVSQSPSNKVTEKGKDVELRCDPISGHTALYWYRQSLGQGLEFLIYFQGNSAPDKSGLPSDRFSAERTGGSVSTLTIQRTQQEDSAVYLCASSLSGGAWDEQFFGPGTRLTVL.